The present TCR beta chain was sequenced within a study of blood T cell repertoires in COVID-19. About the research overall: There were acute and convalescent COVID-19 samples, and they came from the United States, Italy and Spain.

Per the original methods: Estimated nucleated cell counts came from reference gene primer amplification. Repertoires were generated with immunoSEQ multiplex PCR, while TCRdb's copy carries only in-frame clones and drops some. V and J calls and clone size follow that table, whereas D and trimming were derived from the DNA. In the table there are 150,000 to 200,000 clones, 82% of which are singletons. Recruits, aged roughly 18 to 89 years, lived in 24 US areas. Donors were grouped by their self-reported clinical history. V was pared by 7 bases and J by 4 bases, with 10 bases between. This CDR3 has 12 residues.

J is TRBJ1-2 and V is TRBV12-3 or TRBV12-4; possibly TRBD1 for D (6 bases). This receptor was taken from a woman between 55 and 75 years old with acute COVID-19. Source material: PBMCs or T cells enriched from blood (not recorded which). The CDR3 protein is CASNTGSYGYTF. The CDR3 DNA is TGTGCCAGCAATACAGGGTCCTATGGCTACACCTTC.